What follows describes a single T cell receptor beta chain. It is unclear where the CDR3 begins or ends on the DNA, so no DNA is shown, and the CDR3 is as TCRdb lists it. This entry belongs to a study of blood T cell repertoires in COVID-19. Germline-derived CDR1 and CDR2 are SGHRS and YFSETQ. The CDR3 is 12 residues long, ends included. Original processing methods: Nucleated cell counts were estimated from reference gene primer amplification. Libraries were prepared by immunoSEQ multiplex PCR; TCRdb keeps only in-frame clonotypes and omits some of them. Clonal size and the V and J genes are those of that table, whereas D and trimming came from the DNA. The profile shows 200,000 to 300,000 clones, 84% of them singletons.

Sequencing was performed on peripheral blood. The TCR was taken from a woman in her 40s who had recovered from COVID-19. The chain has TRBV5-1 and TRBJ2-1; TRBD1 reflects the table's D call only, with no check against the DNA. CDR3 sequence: CASSLWGQGTFF.